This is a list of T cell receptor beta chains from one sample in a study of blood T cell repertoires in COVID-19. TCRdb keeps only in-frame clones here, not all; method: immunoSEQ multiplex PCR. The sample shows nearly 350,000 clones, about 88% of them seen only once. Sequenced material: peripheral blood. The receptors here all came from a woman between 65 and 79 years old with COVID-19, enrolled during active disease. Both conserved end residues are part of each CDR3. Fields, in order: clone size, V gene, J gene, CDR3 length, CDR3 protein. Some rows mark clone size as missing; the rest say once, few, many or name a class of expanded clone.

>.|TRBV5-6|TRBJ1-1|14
CASSLGLMNTEAFF
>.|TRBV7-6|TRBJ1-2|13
CASSPTGNYGYTF
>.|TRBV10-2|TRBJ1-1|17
CASSVPGGILMNTEAFF
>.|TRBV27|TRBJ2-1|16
CASSLWQGLSYNEQFF
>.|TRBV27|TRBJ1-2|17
CASGTYWTGPSNYGYTF
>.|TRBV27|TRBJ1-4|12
CASSRQGEKLFF
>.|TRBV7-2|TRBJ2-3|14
CASGRDRVPDTQYF
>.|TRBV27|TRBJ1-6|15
CASSPLDRENSPLHF
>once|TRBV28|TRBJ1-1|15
CASIHGGQGAVVAFF
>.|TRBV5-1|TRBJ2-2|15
CASSPGQGNTGELFF
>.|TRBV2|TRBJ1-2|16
CASSEIGTGGNYGYTF
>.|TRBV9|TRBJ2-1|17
CASSVGSAGGVHNEQFF
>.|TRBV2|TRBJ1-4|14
CASNQGLSNEKLFF
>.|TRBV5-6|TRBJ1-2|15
CASSPGYGGAPGYTF
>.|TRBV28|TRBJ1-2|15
CASSLTGTGGRGYTF
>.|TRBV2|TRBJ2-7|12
CASRDRAYEQYF